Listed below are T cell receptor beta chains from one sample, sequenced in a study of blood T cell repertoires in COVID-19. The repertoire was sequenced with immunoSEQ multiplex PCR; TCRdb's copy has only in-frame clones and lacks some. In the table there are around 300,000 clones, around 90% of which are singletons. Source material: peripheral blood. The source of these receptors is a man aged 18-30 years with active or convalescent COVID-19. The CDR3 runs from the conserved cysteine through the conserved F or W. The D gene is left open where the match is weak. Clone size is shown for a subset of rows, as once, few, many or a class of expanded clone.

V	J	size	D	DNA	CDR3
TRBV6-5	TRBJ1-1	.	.	TGTGCCAGCAGTTTGGGGGCGGGCACTGAAGCTTTCTTT	CASSLGAGTEAFF
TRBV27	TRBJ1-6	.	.	TGTGCCAGCAGTTTAAACCCGGTGGTTTCACCCCTCCACTTT	CASSLNPVVSPLHF
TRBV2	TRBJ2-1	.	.	TGTGCCAGCAGCCCTTGGAGGACAGACGCTAGTTCCACACCGTCCCTCAATGAGCAGTTCTTC	CASSPWRTDASSTPSLNEQFF
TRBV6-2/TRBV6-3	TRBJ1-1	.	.	TGTGCCAGCAGTTACGGGCAGGGCGCAGCTTTCTTT	CASSYGQGAAFF
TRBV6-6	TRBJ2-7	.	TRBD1	TGTGCCAGCAGTATACAGGGGACAGGGGGGAACGAGCAGTACTTC	CASSIQGTGGNEQYF
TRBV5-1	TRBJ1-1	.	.	TGCGCCAGCAGCTTGGATGGGGGCCGCACTGAAGCTTTCTTT	CASSLDGGRTEAFF
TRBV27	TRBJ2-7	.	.	TGTGCCAGCAGTTTGACAGGTTACTCCTACGAGCAGTACTTC	CASSLTGYSYEQYF
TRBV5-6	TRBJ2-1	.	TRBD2	TGTGCCAGCAGCTTGGGGACTAGCGGACACAATGAGCAGTTCTTC	CASSLGTSGHNEQFF
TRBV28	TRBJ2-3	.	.	TGTGCCAGCAGCCAGGGCCCTCAGGTGGCAGATACGCAGTATTTT	CASSQGPQVADTQYF
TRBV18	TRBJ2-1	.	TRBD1	TGTGCCAGCTCACCACCGCAGGGGGCTTTCTACAATGAGCAGTTCTTC	CASSPPQGAFYNEQFF
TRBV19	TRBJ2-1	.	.	TGTGCCAGTAGTACCCCTTTAGCGGTGAGCTCCTACAATGAGCAGTTCTTC	CASSTPLAVSSYNEQFF
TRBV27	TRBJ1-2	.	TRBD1	TGTGCCAGCAGTTCGGCCCCTCTCGGGACAGGGATTTATGGCTACACCTTC	CASSSAPLGTGIYGYTF
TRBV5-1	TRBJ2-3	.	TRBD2	TGCGCCAGCAGCGGGAGGTATATAACTAGCGCGAGCACAGATACGCAGTATTTT	CASSGRYITSASTDTQYF
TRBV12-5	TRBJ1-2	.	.	TGTGCTAGTGGTTGGGGGCTGACACACTATGGCTACACCTTC	CASGWGLTHYGYTF
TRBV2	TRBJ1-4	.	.	TGTGCCAGCAGTGTCGGGACTTGGGTTAATGAAAAACTGTTTTTT	CASSVGTWVNEKLFF
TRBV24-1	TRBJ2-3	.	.	TGTGCCACCAGTGATCCAGGGGTGGAGGGCACAGATACGCAGTATTTT	CATSDPGVEGTDTQYF
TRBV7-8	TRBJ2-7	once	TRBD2	TGTGCCAGCAGCTTAGGCGGGAGACCGAACTACGAGCAGTACTTC	CASSLGGRPNYEQYF
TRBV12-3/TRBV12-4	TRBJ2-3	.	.	TGTGCCAGCAGTTTTCAGTACGATACGCAGTATTTT	CASSFQYDTQYF
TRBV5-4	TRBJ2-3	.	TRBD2	TGTGCCAGCAGCAGGGTAGCGGGAGTTGCAGATACGCAGTATTTT	CASSRVAGVADTQYF
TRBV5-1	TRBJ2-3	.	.	TGCGCCAGCAGACAGGGCCACCGGGCAGATACGCAGTATTTT	CASRQGHRADTQYF
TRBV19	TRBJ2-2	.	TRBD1	TGTGCCAGTAGTCTCCAGGGGGCGGGTACCGGGGAGCTGTTTTTT	CASSLQGAGTGELFF
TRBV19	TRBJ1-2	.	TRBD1	TGTGCCAGTAGTATGGGGACAGAGATCTATGGCTACACCTTC	CASSMGTEIYGYTF
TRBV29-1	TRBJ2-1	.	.	TGCAGCGTTGAAGATCGGGAAGGCCTTAACTACAATGAGCAGTTCTTC	CSVEDREGLNYNEQFF
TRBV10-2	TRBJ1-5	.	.	TGCGCCAGCAGTGAGTCGACTCCCGGTGACAATCAGCCCCAGCATTTT	CASSESTPGDNQPQHF
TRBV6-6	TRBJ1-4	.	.	TGTGCCAGCAGTTACGTGCAGAATGAAAAACTGTTTTTT	CASSYVQNEKLFF
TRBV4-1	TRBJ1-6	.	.	TGCGCCAGCAGCCAAGATAGGCGGGACCTGGGTTCACCCCTCCACTTT	CASSQDRRDLGSPLHF
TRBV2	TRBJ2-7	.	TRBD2	TGTGCCAGCAGGTCCCCGGGGGGAACATACGAGCAGTACTTC	CASRSPGGTYEQYF
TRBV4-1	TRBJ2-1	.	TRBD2	TGCGCCAGCAGCCCCCGACTAGCGGGGGACCCTAACAATGAGCAGTTCTTC	CASSPRLAGDPNNEQFF
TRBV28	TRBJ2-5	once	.	TGTGCCAGCAGTTTAAGCGTCCTTGGGGAGACCCAGTACTTC	CASSLSVLGETQYF
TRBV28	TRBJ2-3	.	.	TGTGCCAGCAGTGTACCCGGGACTGGAGGCCCCCAAGCACACACAGATACGCAGTATTTT	CASSVPGTGGPQAHTDTQYF
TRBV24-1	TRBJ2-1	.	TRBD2	TGTGCCACCAGTGATTTGTTGGCTAGCGGGAGTAATGAGCAGTTCTTC	CATSDLLASGSNEQFF